The 19 T cell receptor beta chains presented below share a single source sample, sequenced in a study of lymphopenia after photon versus proton radiotherapy. The assay was immunoSEQ multiplex PCR, and TCRdb's table has in-frame clones only and misses some. The sample lists about 70,000 clones, less than 95% occurring once. Specimen: peripheral blood, collected from a patient treated with photon-based radiotherapy. These receptors were taken from a woman aged 40-49 years with cholangiocarcinoma.

The CDR3 spells CASSLAGALNTEAFF. DNA for the CDR3: TGTGCCAGCAGCTTGGCCGGGGCGTTGAACACTGAAGCTTTCTTT. The chain couples TRBV5-4 to TRBJ1-1; maybe TRBD1 (5 bases). The germline V gene encodes CDR1 SGHNT and CDR2 YYREEE (reference sequence). Trimming removed 0 bases from V and 0 bases from J, with 9 bases in between. The CDR3 runs to 15 residues.

The genes are TRBV28 and TRBJ1-1, with D possibly being TRBD1 (5 bases). The CDR3 loop spans 16 amino acids. Trimming cost V 7 bases and J 4 bases, with 22 bases left between them. Germline CDR1 MDHEN, CDR2 SYDVKM. The DNA of the CDR3 is TGTGCCAGCACCAAACCATCTGGGGTGGGGGGCACTGAAGCTTTCTTT. Its translation is CASTKPSGVGGTEAFF.

The chain employs TRBV7-8 and TRBJ1-2; perhaps TRBD1 as D (5 bases). With 1 base removed from V and 7 bases from J, the gap between germline ends came to 10 bases. Per the germline V gene, CDR1 is SGHVS and CDR2 is FQNEAQ. There are 13 residues in the CDR3. CDR3 bases: TGTGCCAGCAGCTTAGAATCAGGGAGTGGCTACACCTTC. Translation: CASSLESGSGYTF.

This chain links TRBV4-2 with TRBJ2-1, with 7 positions matching TRBD1. The CDR3 loop spans 16 amino acids. Trimming cost V 0 bases and J 4 bases; bases outside gene matches: 6. Per the germline V gene, CDR1 is LGHNA and CDR2 is YNFKEQ. The chain's CDR3 is CASSQDRQGDYNEQFF. As DNA, the CDR3 is TGTGCCAGCAGCCAAGATCGGCAGGGGGATTACAATGAGCAGTTCTTC.

This chain joins TRBV19 and TRBJ1-2; 7 bases agree with TRBD1. After removal of 5 bases from V and 2 bases from J, the junction contained 11 bases not matched to a gene. There are 16 residues in the CDR3. Germline V gives CDR1 LNHDA, CDR2 SQIVND (reference sequence). The CDR3 DNA reads as TGTGCCAGTAGTCCATTCCCGGGACAGTGGAACTATGGCTACACCTTC. Protein: CASSPFPGQWNYGYTF.

This sequence joins TRBV4-1 and TRBJ1-1; the D gene is possibly TRBD1 (6 bases). The CDR3 has 13 amino acids. The V end was cut by 2 bases, the J end by 10 bases, with 14 bases between. Germline loops: CDR1 MGHRA, CDR2 YSYEKL. CDR3 nucleotide sequence: TGCGCCAGCAGCCAATCCCGAGGGGGTTCAGCTTTCTTT. Its protein product is CASSQSRGGSAFF.

The chain recombines TRBV5-4 with TRBJ2-2; D is uncertain. V lost 2 bases and J 6 bases, leaving 14 bases between the germline ends. Looked up from germline, CDR1 is SGHNT and CDR2 is YYREEE (reference sequence). This CDR3 region has 15 residues. DNA for the CDR3: TGTGCCAGCAGCTTCGACCCGAATGGCTCCGGGGAGCTGTTTTTT. Translation gives CASSFDPNGSGELFF.

This chain joins TRBV7-8 and TRBJ2-3, with 15 bases matching TRBD2. Germline V CDR1 and CDR2: SGHVS, FQNEAQ. This CDR3 spans 16 amino acids. V lost 5 bases and J lost 6; bases outside the gene matches: 6. The CDR3, as DNA: TGTGCCAGCAGCCCTAGGACTAGCGGGAGGGCGGATACGCAGTATTTT. Encoded protein: CASSPRTSGRADTQYF.

The gene calls are TRBV29-1 and TRBJ2-2; 7 bases map to TRBD1. Germline values: CDR1 SQVTM, CDR2 ANQGSEA. V was clipped by 0 bases and J by 6 bases; unmatched bases: 1. The length of the CDR3 is 13 residues. Here the CDR3 reads CSVEDQGAGELFF. The CDR3 DNA reads TGCAGCGTTGAAGATCAGGGGGCCGGGGAGCTGTTTTTT.

CDR3 amino acids: CASSPPGGYGDQPQHF. CDR3 in DNA: TGTGCCAGCAGCCCCCCGGGAGGGTACGGGGATCAGCCCCAGCATTTT. The chain has TRBV28 and TRBJ1-5; D remains ambiguous. V lost 6 bases, J lost 5 bases, and 20 bases lay in between. The CDR3 has 16 amino acids. Per germline, CDR1 MDHEN and CDR2 SYDVKM. Looking up the rest from reference TRBV28 and TRBJ1-5 gives the full variable domain: DVKVTQSSRYLVKRTGEKVFLECVQDMDHENMFWYRQDPGLGLRLIYFSYDVKMKEKGDIPEGYSVSREKKERFSLILESASTNQTSMYLCASSPPGGYGDQPQHFGDGTRLSIL.

The rearrangement joins TRBV7-2 to TRBJ1-2; 7 bases agree with TRBD1. This CDR3 comprises 14 residues. Trimming took 0 bases from V and 6 from J; bases not matched to a gene: 4. Germline V gene lookup returns CDR1 SGHTA and CDR2 FQGNSA. For the CDR3, the DNA is TGTGCCAGCAGCTTAGCGGGAGACAGGGATGGCTACACCTTC. Translation gives CASSLAGDRDGYTF.

This clone was recorded a few times. The genes are TRBV4-1 and TRBJ2-7; D ambiguous. Germline CDR1 and CDR2: MGHRA and YSYEKL. The CDR3 is made up of 15 amino acids. The germline V and J ends were trimmed by 1 base and 3 bases, with 13 bases remaining between them. The CDR3 DNA is TGCGCCAGCAGCCAAGCGGCCACAAACAACTACGAGCAGTACTTC. Its translation: CASSQAATNNYEQYF.

The chain couples TRBV6-6 to TRBJ1-1; 8 bases match TRBD1. The CDR3 covers 12 residues. V shed 10 bases, J shed 2 bases, and the junction held 3 bases outside the gene matches. The germline V gene encodes CDR1 MNHNY and CDR2 SVGAGI (reference sequence). The chain's CDR3 is CATQGANTEAFF. CDR3 DNA: TGTGCCACTCAGGGGGCAAACACTGAAGCTTTCTTT.

The chain uses TRBV13 and TRBJ1-1; D might be TRBD1 (5 bases). The germline gives CDR1 PRHDT, CDR2 FYEKMQ (reference sequence). The CDR3 runs 14 residues. V was clipped by 4 bases and J by 6 bases, with 15 bases between them. The CDR3 region is CASSSNTAGPEAFF. The CDR3, as DNA: TGTGCCAGCAGCTCAAACACGGCAGGGCCTGAAGCTTTCTTT.

This clone appeared once. The rearrangement links TRBV9 to TRBJ1-2; no reliable D call. Germline loops: CDR1 SGDLS, CDR2 YYNGEE. This CDR3 spans 15 amino acids. The V end lost 0 bases, the J end lost 6 bases, and 15 bases lay between the germline ends. In DNA form, the CDR3 reads TGTGCCAGCAGCGTAGCTGCGCAGCCGCCGAATGGCTACACCTTC. Protein product: CASSVAAQPPNGYTF.

The V and J genes are TRBV6-4 and TRBJ2-1, with 8 bases matching TRBD1. Germline CDR1 and CDR2: MRHNA and SNTAGT. V lost 5 bases, J lost 4 bases, and 4 bases stayed unmatched. The CDR3 has 14 amino acids. The CDR3 region is CASSQGQDYNEQFF. CDR3 coding DNA: TGTGCCAGCAGTCAGGGACAGGATTACAATGAGCAGTTCTTC.

This clone was seen only once. CDR3 sequence: CASSFAAGGRETQYF. For the CDR3, the DNA is TGTGCCAGCAGTTTCGCAGCGGGGGGGCGCGAGACCCAGTACTTC. This rearrangement joins TRBV28 to TRBJ2-5; 10 nucleotides match TRBD2. Germline trimming cut 3 bases from V and 5 bases from J; bases unmatched to any gene: 6. Germline values: CDR1 MDHEN, CDR2 SYDVKM. CDR3 length: 15 amino acids.

The table lists this clone with a few counts. The rearrangement uses TRBV30 and TRBJ1-2, with D perhaps TRBD1 (5 bases). Germline V gives CDR1 GTSNPN, CDR2 SVGIG (reference sequence). This CDR3 contains 14 residues. V gave up 0 bases and J gave up 5 bases, with 13 bases separating them. CDR3: CAWSVAARVYGYTF. The CDR3 DNA reads as TGTGCCTGGAGTGTAGCGGCCAGGGTATATGGCTACACCTTC.

The chain couples TRBV6-5 to TRBJ2-3, with unresolved D. Germline CDR1 reads MNHEY; CDR2 reads SVGAGI. V was trimmed by 0 bases and J by 5 bases, leaving 6 bases between them. This CDR3 contains 13 residues. The DNA of the CDR3 is TGTGCCAGCAGTTACTCGTCCCTAGATACGCAGTATTTT. Protein sequence: CASSYSSLDTQYF.